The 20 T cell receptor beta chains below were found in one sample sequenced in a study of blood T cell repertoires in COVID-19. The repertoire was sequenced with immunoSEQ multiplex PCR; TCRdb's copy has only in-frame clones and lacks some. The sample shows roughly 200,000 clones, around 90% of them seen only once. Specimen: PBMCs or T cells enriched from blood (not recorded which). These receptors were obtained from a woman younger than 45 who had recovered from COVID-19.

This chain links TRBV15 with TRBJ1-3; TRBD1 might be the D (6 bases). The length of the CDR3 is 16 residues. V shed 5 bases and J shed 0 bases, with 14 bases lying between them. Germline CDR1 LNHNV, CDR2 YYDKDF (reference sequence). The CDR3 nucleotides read TGTGCCACCAGCGGCCGGGACAAGAGCTCTGGAAACACCATATATTTT. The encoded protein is CATSGRDKSSGNTIYF.

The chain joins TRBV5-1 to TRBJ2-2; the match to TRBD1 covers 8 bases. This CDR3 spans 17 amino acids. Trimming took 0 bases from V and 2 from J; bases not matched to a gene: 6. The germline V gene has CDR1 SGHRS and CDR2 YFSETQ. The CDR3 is CASSLGTGNDNTGELFF. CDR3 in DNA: TGCGCCAGCAGCTTGGGGACAGGGAATGATAACACCGGGGAGCTGTTTTTT.

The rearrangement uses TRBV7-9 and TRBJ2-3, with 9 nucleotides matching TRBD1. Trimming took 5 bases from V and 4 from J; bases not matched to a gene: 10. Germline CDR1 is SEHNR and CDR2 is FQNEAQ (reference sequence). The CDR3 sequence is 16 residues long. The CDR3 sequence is CASSPPGQGRADTQYF. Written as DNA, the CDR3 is TGTGCCAGCAGCCCACCCGGACAGGGGAGGGCAGATACGCAGTATTTT.

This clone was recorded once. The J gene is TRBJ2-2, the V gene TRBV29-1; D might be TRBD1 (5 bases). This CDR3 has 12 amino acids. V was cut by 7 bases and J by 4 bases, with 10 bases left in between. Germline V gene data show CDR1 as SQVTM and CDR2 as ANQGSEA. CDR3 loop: CSAKGVTGELFF. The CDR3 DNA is TGCAGCGCAAAAGGGGTCACCGGGGAGCTGTTTTTT.

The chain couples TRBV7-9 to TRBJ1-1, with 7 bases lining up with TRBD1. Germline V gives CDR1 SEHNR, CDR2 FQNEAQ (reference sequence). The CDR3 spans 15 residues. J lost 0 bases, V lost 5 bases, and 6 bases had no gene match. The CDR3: CASSPHGQVNTEAFF. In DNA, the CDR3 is TGTGCCAGCAGCCCCCACGGACAGGTGAACACTGAAGCTTTCTTT.

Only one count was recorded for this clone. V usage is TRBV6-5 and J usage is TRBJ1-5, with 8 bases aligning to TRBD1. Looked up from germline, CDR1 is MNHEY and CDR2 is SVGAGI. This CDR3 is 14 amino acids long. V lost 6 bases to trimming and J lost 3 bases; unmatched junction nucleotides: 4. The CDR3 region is CASSWDRNNQPQHF. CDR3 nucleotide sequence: TGTGCCAGCAGCTGGGACAGGAACAATCAGCCCCAGCATTTT.

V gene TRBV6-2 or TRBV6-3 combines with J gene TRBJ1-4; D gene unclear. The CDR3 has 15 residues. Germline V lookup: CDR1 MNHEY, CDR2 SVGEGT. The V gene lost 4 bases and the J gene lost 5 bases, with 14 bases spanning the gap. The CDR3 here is CASSSMGRQNEKLFF. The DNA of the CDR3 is TGTGCCAGCAGTTCCATGGGCAGGCAAAATGAAAAACTGTTTTTT.

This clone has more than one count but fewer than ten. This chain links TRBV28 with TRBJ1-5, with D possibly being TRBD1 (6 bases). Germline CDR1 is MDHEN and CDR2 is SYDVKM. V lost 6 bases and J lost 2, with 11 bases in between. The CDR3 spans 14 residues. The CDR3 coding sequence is TGTGCCAGCAGATGGAGACAGGGCAATCAGCCCCAGCATTTT. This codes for CASRWRQGNQPQHF.

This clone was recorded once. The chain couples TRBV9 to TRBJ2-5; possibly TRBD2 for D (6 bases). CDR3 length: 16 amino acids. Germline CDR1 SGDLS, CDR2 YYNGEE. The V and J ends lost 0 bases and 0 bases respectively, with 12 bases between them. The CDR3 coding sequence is TGTGCCAGCAGCGTAGGAGAGCGGGTGTACCAAGAGACCCAGTACTTC. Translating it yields CASSVGERVYQETQYF. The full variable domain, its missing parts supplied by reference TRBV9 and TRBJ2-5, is DSGVTQTPKHLITATGQRVTLRCSPRSGDLSVYWYQQSLDQGLQFLIQYYNGEERAKGNILERFSAQQFPDLHSELNLSSLELGDSALYFCASSVGERVYQETQYFGPGTRLLVL.

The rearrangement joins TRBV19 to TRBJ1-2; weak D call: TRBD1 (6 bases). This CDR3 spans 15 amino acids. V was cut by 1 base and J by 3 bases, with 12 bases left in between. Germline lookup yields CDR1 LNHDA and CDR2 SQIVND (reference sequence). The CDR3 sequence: CASSIASAGDYGYTF. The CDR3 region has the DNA TGTGCCAGTAGTATAGCGTCGGCAGGGGACTATGGCTACACCTTC.

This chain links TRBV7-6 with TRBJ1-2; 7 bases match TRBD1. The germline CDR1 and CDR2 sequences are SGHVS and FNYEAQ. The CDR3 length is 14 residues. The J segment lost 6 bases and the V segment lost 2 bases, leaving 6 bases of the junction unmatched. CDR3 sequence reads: CASSLSATGDGYTF. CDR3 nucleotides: TGTGCCAGCAGCTTAAGCGCCACAGGGGATGGCTACACCTTC.

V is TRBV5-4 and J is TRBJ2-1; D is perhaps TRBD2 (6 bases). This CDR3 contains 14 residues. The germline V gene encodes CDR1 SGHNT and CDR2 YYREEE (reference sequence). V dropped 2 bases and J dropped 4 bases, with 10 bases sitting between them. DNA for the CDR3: TGTGCCAGCAGCTTTCAGCGGGTATACAATGAGCAGTTCTTC. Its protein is CASSFQRVYNEQFF.

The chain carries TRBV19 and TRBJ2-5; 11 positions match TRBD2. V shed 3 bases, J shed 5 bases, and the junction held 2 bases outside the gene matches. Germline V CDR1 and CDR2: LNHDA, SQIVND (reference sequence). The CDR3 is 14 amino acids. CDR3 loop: CASSMIAGGETQYF. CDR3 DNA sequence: TGTGCCAGTAGTATGATAGCGGGAGGGGAGACCCAGTACTTC. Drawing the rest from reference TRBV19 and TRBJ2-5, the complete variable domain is DGGITQSPKYLFRKEGQNVTLSCEQNLNHDAMYWYRQDPGQGLRLIYYSQIVNDFQKGDIAEGYSVSREKKESFPLTVTSAQKNPTAFYLCASSMIAGGETQYFGPGTRLLVL.

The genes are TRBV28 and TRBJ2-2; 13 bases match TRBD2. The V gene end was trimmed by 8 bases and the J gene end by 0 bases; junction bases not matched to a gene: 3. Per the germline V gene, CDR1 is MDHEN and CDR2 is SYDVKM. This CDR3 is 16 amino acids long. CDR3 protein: CASGTSGASNTGELFF. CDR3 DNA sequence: TGTGCCAGCGGGACTAGCGGGGCTTCGAACACCGGGGAGCTGTTTTTT.

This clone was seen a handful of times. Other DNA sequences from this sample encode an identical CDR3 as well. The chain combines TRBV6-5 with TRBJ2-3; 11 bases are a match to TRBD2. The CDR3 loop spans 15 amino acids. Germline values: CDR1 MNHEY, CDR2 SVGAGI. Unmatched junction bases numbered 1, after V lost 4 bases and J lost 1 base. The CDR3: CASSLLAGGTDTQYF. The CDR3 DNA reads TGTGCCAGCAGTTTACTAGCGGGGGGCACAGATACGCAGTATTTT.

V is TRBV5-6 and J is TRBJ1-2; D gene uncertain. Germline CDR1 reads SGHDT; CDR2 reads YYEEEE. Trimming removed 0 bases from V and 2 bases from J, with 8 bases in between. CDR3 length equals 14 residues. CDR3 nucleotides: TGTGCCAGCAGCTTGGTCGGGATAAACTATGGCTACACCTTC. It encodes CASSLVGINYGYTF.

This chain's CDR3 is CASSTEKTDSGYTF. CDR3 DNA: TGTGCCAGCAGCACGGAGAAGACAGATTCTGGCTACACCTTC. V and J are TRBV9 and TRBJ1-2, with a possible D match to TRBD1 (5 bases). This CDR3 has 14 residues. V lost 4 bases and J 7 bases, leaving 17 bases between the germline ends. Germline V gives CDR1 SGDLS, CDR2 YYNGEE.

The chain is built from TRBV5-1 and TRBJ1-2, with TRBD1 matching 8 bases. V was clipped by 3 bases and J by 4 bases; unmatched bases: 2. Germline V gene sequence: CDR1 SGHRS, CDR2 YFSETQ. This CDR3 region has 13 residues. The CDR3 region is CASSSGQVYGYTF. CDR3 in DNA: TGCGCCAGCAGCTCGGGACAGGTCTATGGCTACACCTTC.

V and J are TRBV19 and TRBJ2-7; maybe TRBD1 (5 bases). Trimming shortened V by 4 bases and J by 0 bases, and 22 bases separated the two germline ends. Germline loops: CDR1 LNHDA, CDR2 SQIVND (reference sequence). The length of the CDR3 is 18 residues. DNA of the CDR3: TGTGCCAGTAGTAAACTTTATCCCACAGGCCCCGTCTCCTACGAGCAGTACTTC. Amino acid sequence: CASSKLYPTGPVSYEQYF. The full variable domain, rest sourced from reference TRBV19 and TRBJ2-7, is DGGITQSPKYLFRKEGQNVTLSCEQNLNHDAMYWYRQDPGQGLRLIYYSQIVNDFQKGDIAEGYSVSREKKESFPLTVTSAQKNPTAFYLCASSKLYPTGPVSYEQYFGPGTRLTVT.

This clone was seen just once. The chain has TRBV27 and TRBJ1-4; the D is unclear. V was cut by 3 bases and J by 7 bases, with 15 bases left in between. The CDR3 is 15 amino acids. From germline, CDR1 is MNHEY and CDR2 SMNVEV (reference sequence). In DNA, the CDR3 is TGTGCCAGCAGTTTTTTACCGATCCTCGGTGAAAAACTGTTTTTT. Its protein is CASSFLPILGEKLFF.